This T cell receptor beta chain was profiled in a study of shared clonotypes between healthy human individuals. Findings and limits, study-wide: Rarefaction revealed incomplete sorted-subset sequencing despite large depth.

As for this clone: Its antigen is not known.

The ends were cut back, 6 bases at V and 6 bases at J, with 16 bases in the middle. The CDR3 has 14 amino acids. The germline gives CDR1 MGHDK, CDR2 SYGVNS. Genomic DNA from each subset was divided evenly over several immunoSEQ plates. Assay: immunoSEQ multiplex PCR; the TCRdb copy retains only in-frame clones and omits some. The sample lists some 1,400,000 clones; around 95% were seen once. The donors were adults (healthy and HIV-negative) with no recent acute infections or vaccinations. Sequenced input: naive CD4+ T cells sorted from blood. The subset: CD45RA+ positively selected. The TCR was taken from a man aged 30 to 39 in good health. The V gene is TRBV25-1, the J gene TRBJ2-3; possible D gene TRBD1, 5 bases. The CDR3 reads CASSLPRVGDTQYF. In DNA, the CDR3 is TGTGCCAGCAGCCTCCCCAGGGTGGGGGATACGCAGTATTTT. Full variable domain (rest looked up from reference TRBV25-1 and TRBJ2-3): EADIYQTPRYLVIGTGKKITLECSQTMGHDKMYWYQQDPGMELHLIHYSYGVNSTEKGDLSSESTVSRIRTEHFPLTLESARPSHTSQYLCASSLPRVGDTQYFGPGTRLTVL.